What follows describes a single TCR beta chain. Antigen: not known. Only in-frame clones appear in the TCRdb table, and some are missing; sequencing was by immunoSEQ multiplex PCR. The profile shows about 2 million clones, 85% to 95% of them singletons. The naive CD8 population came from CD45RO-negative cells selected for CCR7, without terminally differentiated effector memory CD45RA+ cells. Donors included only healthy HIV-negative adults lacking recent acute infections or vaccinations. CDR3 length: 15 residues. CDR1 and CDR2 from the germline V gene are MNHEY and SVGAGI. Trimming cost V 7 bases and J 9 bases; bases outside gene matches: 15. These data come from a study of shared clonotypes between healthy human individuals. Notes on the study in general: Blood was the only sampled material, and tissue repertoires likely differ. Naive CD4 clonotypes overlapped across a handful of donors at roughly 5%. Naive subsets, compared against memory subsets, generally had larger estimated richness values.

This chain uses TRBV6-5 with TRBJ2-1; 7 bases align to TRBD2. The sample was naive CD8+ T cells sorted from blood. The sequence derives from a young man in good health. The CDR3 reads CASTPYEGGPSEQFF. In nucleotides, the CDR3 is TGTGCCAGCACCCCCTACGAGGGAGGGCCGAGTGAGCAGTTCTTC.